What follows is one TCR beta chain and its context. The data derive from a study of blood T cell repertoires in COVID-19. Overall study context: From T cells, B-cell-depleted T cells, or PBMCs came the material, which was cDNA or gDNA.

Clones were sequenced by immunoSEQ multiplex PCR, and TCRdb holds only the in-frame ones, with some missing. The repertoire holds 200,000 to 250,000 clones, with 82% as singletons. The sequenced material came from peripheral blood. The TCR was taken from a woman of 80 years or more with acute or convalescent COVID-19.

In nucleotides, the CDR3 is TGCGCCAGCAGCTTGGAGGGGACAGCCTCAGGCCATGGCTACACCTTC. Protein: CASSLEGTASGHGYTF. The J gene is TRBJ1-2, the V gene TRBV5-1; TRBD1 matches at 7 bases. Germline V gene sequence: CDR1 SGHRS, CDR2 YFSETQ. J gave up 6 bases and V 0 bases, and 11 bases lay outside the gene matches. This CDR3 is built from 16 residues.